This T cell receptor beta chain emerged from a study of memory CD4+ T cells and cytomegalovirus serostatus. Per germline, CDR1 MNHEY and CDR2 SVGAGI. The CDR3 is 16 residues long. Trimming took 2 bases from V and 1 from J, leaving 14 bases between them. Sequenced by immunoSEQ multiplex PCR; TCRdb stores in-frame clones only, minus some. The sample consists of approximately 52,000 clones, just under 80% of them appearing once. The sort gate was single viable CD3+CD4+CD8-CD45RO+ cells for memory CD4+ T cells. Input material: memory CD4+ T cells from blood. V and J are TRBV6-5 and TRBJ1-1, with D tentatively TRBD1 (6 bases). The receptor's source is an adult in good health and CMV-seronegative. The CDR3 DNA follows: TGTGCCAGCAGTTACCGGCAAGGACAGAAGAACACTGAAGCTTTCTTT. It encodes CASSYRQGQKNTEAFF.